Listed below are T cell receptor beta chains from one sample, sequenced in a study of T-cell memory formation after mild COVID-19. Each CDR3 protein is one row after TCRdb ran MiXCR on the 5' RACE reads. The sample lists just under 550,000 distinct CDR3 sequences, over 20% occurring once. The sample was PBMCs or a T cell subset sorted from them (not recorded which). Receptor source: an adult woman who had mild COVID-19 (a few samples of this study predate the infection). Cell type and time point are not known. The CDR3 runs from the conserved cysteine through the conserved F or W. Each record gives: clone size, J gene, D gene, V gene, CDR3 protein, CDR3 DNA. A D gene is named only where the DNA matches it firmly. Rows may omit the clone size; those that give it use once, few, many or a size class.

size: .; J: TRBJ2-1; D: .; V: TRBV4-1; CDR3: CASSPGRGAYNEQFF; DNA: TGCGCCAGCAGCCCGGGTCGGGGGGCTTACAATGAGCAGTTCTTC
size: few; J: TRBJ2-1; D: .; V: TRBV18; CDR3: CASSMSLGGDYNEQFF; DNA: TGTGCCAGCTCCATGTCACTAGGGGGGGACTACAATGAGCAGTTCTTC
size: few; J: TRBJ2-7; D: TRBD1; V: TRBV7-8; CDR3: CASSLLSVGTGAPYEQYF; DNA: TGTGCCAGCAGCTTACTTTCAGTCGGGACAGGGGCCCCCTACGAGCAGTACTTC
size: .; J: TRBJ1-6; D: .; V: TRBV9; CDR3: CASSVTHLRGSPLHF; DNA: TGTGCCAGCAGCGTAACTCACCTCCGGGGTTCACCCCTCCACTTT
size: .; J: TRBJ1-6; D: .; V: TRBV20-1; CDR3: CSARDLAPDNSPLHF; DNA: TGCAGTGCTAGAGACCTAGCTCCGGATAATTCACCCCTCCACTTT
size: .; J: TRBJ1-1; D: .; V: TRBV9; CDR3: CASSALHGNTEAFF; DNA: TGTGCCAGCAGCGCCCTACACGGGAACACTGAAGCTTTCTTT
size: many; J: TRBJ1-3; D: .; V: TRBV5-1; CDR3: CASSHGDRGGNTIYF; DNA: TGCGCCAGCAGCCACGGGGACCGAGGGGGAAACACCATATATTTT
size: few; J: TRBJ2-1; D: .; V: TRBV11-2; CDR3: CASSLEFTPYNEQFF; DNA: TGTGCCAGCAGCTTAGAATTCACGCCCTACAATGAGCAGTTCTTC
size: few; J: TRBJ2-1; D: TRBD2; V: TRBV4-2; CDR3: CASSPPGLAAYNEQFF; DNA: TGTGCCAGCAGCCCACCGGGACTAGCGGCCTACAATGAGCAGTTCTTC
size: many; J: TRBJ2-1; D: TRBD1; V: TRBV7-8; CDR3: CASSFNLQGARYNEQFF; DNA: TGTGCCAGCAGCTTCAATTTACAGGGGGCGAGATACAATGAGCAGTTCTTC
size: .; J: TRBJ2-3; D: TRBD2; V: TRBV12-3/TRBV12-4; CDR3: CASSRRGDSVPYTDTQYF; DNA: TGTGCCAGCAGCCGGCGGGGGGATAGCGTTCCCTACACAGATACGCAGTATTTT
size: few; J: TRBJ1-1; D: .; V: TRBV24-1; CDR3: CATSDFSNTEAFF; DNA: TGTGCCACCAGTGATTTTTCGAACACTGAAGCTTTCTTT
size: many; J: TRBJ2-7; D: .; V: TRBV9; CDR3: CASGGLSGHEQYF; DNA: TGTGCCAGCGGTGGACTATCGGGCCACGAGCAGTACTTC
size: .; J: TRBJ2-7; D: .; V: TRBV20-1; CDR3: CSAAWTNSYEQYF; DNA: TGCAGTGCTGCTTGGACTAACTCCTACGAGCAGTACTTC
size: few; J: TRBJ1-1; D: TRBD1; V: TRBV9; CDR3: CASSPGQGGPNTEAFF; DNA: TGTGCCAGCAGCCCCGGACAGGGGGGACCGAACACTGAAGCTTTCTTT
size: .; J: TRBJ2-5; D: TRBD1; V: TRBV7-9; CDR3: CASSYGLTGGKETQYF; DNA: TGTGCCAGCAGCTACGGACTAACAGGGGGCAAAGAGACCCAGTACTTC
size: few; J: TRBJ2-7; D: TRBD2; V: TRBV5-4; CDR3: CASSLAGLAGGRPYEQYF; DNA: TGTGCCAGCAGCTTGGCAGGGCTAGCGGGAGGCCGCCCCTACGAGCAGTACTTC
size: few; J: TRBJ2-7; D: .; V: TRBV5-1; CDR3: CASSFGDIYEQYF; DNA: TGCGCCAGCAGCTTTGGAGATATTTACGAGCAGTACTTC
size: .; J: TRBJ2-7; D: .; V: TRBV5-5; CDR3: CASSRTGSGYEQYF; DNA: TGTGCCAGCAGCCGCACAGGGTCGGGGTACGAGCAGTACTTC
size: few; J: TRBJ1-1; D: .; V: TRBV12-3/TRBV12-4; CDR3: CASSPGGGAGTEAFF; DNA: TGTGCCAGCAGTCCCGGGGGGGGGGCAGGCACTGAAGCTTTCTTT
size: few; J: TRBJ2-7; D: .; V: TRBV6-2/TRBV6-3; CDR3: CASSGIKWTGNSYEQYF; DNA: TGTGCCAGCAGTGGGATAAAATGGACTGGAAACTCCTACGAGCAGTACTTC
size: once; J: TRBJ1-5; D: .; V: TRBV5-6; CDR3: CASSLGAFNQPQNF; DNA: TGTGCCAGCAGCTTAGGTGCCTTCAATCAGCCCCAGAATTTT
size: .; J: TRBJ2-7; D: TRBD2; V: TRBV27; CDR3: CASRGRTSAAYEQYF; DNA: TGTGCCAGCAGGGGAAGGACTAGCGCGGCCTACGAGCAGTACTTC
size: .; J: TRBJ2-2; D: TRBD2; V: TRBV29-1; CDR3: CSVETGGWTGELFF; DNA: TGCAGCGTTGAAACGGGAGGGTGGACCGGGGAGCTGTTTTTT
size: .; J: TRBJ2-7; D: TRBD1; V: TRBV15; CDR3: CATSIGQGPYEQYF; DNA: TGTGCCACCAGCATCGGACAGGGGCCCTACGAGCAGTACTTC
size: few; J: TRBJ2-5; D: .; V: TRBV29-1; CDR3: CSVVTQRRETQYF; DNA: TGCAGCGTTGTCACTCAACGGCGAGAGACCCAGTACTTC
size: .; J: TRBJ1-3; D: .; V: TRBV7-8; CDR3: CASSLGRGRPGNTIYF; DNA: TGTGCCAGCAGCTTAGGGAGGGGAAGGCCTGGAAACACCATATATTTT
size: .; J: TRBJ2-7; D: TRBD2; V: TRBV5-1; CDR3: CASSLGPAGDLYEQYF; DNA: TGCGCCAGCAGCTTGGGTCCAGCGGGGGACCTCTACGAGCAGTACTTC
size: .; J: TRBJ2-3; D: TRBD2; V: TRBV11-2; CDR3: CASSPNLLAATDTQYF; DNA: TGTGCCAGCAGCCCCAACCTACTAGCGGCCACAGATACGCAGTATTTT
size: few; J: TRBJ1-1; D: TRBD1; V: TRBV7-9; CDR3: CASSFGTGKNTEAFF; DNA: TGTGCCAGCAGCTTCGGGACAGGCAAGAACACTGAAGCTTTCTTT
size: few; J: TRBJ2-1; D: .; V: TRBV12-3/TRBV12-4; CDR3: CASSLMGGGYNEQFF; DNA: TGTGCCAGCAGTTTGATGGGGGGCGGGTACAATGAGCAGTTCTTC
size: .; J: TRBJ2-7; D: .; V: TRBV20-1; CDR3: CSARVRDRRNEQYF; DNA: TGCAGTGCTAGAGTCAGGGACCGCCGGAACGAGCAGTACTTC
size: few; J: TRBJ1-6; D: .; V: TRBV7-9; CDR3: CASSLLGLNSPLHF; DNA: TGTGCCAGCAGCTTACTAGGGCTCAATTCACCCCTCCACTTT
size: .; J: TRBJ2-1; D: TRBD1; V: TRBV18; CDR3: CASSASDRGVWDEQFF; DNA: TGTGCCAGCTCGGCATCGGACAGGGGCGTCTGGGATGAGCAGTTCTTC
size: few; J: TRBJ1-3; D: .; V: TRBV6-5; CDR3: CASSSSGGNTIYF; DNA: TGTGCCAGCAGTTCCTCTGGGGGAAACACCATATATTTT
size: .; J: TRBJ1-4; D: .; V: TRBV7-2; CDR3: CASSSGVLLRSEKLFF; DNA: TGTGCCAGCAGCTCAGGGGTCCTCCTTCGAAGTGAAAAACTGTTTTTT
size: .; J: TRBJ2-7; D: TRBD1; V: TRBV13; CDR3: CASSTGGQNYEQYF; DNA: TGTGCCAGCAGCACAGGGGGCCAGAACTACGAGCAGTACTTC
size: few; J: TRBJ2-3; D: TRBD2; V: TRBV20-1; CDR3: CSASLLAASTDTQYF; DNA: TGCAGTGCTTCTCTACTAGCGGCTAGCACAGATACGCAGTATTTT
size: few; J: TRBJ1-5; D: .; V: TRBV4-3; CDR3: CASSQDGMGNQPQHF; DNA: TGCGCCAGCAGCCAAGATGGGATGGGCAATCAGCCCCAGCATTTT
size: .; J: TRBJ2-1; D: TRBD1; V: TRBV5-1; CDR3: CASSSPDRGWEGNEQFF; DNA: TGCGCCAGCAGCTCCCCGGACAGGGGCTGGGAGGGAAATGAGCAGTTCTTC
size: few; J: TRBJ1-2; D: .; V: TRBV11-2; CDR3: CASSTYRVNYGYTF; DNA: TGTGCCAGCAGCACTTACAGGGTAAACTATGGCTACACCTTC
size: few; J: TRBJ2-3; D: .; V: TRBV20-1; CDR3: CSARDKGEWSGTDTQYF; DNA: TGCAGTGCTAGAGATAAGGGGGAGTGGAGCGGCACAGATACGCAGTATTTT
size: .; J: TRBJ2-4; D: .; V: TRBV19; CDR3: CASSQPNRNIQYF; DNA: TGTGCCAGTAGTCAGCCTAACAGAAACATTCAGTACTTC
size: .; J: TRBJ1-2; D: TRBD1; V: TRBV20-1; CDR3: CSDSLDRGQGGYTF; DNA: TGCAGTGACTCGTTGGACAGGGGGCAGGGTGGCTACACCTTC
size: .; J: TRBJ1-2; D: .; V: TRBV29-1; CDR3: CSVTGGGYGYTF; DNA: TGCAGCGTTACCGGGGGGGGCTATGGCTACACCTTC
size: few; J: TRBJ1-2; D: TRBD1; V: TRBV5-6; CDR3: CASSLGTGVYGYTF; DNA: TGTGCCAGCAGCTTGGGTACAGGGGTCTATGGCTACACCTTC
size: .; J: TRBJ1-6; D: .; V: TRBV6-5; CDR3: CASRLPRRNSPLHF; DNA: TGTGCCAGCAGACTACCCCGACGGAATTCACCCCTCCACTTT
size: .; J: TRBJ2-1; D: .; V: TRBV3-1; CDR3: CASSRGMNNEQFF; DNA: TGTGCCAGCAGCCGAGGGATGAACAATGAGCAGTTCTTC
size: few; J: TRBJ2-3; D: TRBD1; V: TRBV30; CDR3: CAWSLQGGGDTQYF; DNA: TGTGCCTGGAGTTTACAGGGGGGCGGAGATACGCAGTATTTT
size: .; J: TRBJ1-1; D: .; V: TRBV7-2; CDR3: CASSLERGLATEAFF; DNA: TGTGCCAGCAGCTTAGAGCGAGGGCTGGCCACTGAAGCTTTCTTT
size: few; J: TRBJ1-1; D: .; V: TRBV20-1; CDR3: CSARAIRDNRGEAFF; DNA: TGCAGTGCTAGAGCCATCCGGGACAATAGGGGTGAAGCTTTCTTT